This TCR beta chain derives from a study of blood T cells in healthy people across ages. Points from the study as a whole: Estimated diversity, derived from one million T cells, was regarded as an underestimate.

A J-beta primer mix and a sample-barcoded 5' primer were used in a second PCR of roughly 6 to 12 cycles. One entry per CDR3 protein results from TCRdb running MiXCR on the 5' RACE reads. Of fewer than 2,000,000 distinct CDR3 sequences in the sample, about 39% were seen once. Germline V lookup: CDR1 SGHVS, CDR2 FNYEAQ. After removal of 6 bases from V and 4 bases from J, the junction contained 4 bases not matched to a gene. CDR3 size: 15 residues. This clonotype was seen only a few times. Its antigen remains unidentified. The sequenced sample consisted of blood. The rearrangement joins TRBV7-6 to TRBJ2-6; 9 positions agree with TRBD2. This TCR derives from a human donor in good health. The CDR3 DNA follows: TGTGCCAGCAGTGCGGGGGGGGCCGGGGCCAACGTCCTGACTTTC. Translated: CASSAGGAGANVLTF.